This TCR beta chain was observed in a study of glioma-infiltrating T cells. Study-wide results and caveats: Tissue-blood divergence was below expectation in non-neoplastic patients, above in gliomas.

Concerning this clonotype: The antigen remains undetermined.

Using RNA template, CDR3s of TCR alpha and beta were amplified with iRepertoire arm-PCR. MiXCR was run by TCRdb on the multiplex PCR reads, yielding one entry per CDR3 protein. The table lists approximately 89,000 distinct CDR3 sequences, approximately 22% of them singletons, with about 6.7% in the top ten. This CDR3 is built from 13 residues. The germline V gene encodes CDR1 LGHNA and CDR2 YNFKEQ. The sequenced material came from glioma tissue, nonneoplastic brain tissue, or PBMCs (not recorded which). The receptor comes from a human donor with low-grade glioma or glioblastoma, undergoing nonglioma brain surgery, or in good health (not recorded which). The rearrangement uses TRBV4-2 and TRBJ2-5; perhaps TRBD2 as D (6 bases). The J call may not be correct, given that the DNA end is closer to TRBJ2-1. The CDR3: CASRGRTYNEQFF. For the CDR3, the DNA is TGTGCCAGCAGAGGGAGGACCTACAATGAGCAGTTCTTC.